The rows below give T cell receptor beta chains drawn from one sample of a study of Graves' ophthalmopathy and Graves' hyperthyroidism. TCRdb analysed the multiplex PCR reads with MiXCR anew, one entry per CDR3 protein. The table records 220,000 or so distinct CDR3 sequences, roughly a fifth of them present only once. The sample taken for sequencing was peripheral blood. Receptors originate from a woman aged 45-59 years with Graves' ophthalmopathy. Both conserved end residues are part of each CDR3. A D gene is named only where the DNA matches it firmly. Clone size is not always given. Where it is, it says once, few, many or a class for expanded clones.

DNA: TGTGCCAGCAGACCAAACACAGGGTACGAGCAGTACTTC; CDR3: CASRPNTGYEQYF; J: TRBJ2-7; length: 13; V: TRBV28; D: -; size: many
DNA: TGCAGTGCTAGGGGTCCGACTAGCGGGAGCAACGAGCAGTACTTC; CDR3: CSARGPTSGSNEQYF; J: TRBJ2-7; length: 15; V: TRBV20-1; D: TRBD2; size: few
DNA: TGTGCCTGGCATCCTGGACTAGCGGGAGTTCGTGCCAAAAACATTCAGTACTTC; CDR3: CAWHPGLAGVRAKNIQYF; J: TRBJ2-4; length: 18; V: TRBV30; D: TRBD2; size: many
DNA: TGCAGTGCTAGAGATGTGGGGGGCTTCCAAGCTTTCTTT; CDR3: CSARDVGGFQAFF; J: TRBJ1-1; length: 13; V: TRBV20-1; D: -; size: many
DNA: TGCGCCAGCGGACAGGGCCCTAACTATGGCTACACCTTC; CDR3: CASGQGPNYGYTF; J: TRBJ1-2; length: 13; V: TRBV19; D: TRBD1; size: many
DNA: TGTGCCAGCAGCCTATCAGCAGAAGGGGAGACCCAGTACTTC; CDR3: CASSLSAEGETQYF; J: TRBJ2-5; length: 14; V: TRBV12-3/TRBV12-4; D: -; size: many
DNA: TGTGCCAGCAGTCCTCTACAGGGCATGGGCACTGAAGCTTTCTTT; CDR3: CASSPLQGMGTEAFF; J: TRBJ1-1; length: 15; V: TRBV28; D: -; size: once
DNA: TGTGCCACACAGGGAGGCGGGAGAGGGGAAGCTTTCTTT; CDR3: CATQGGGRGEAFF; J: TRBJ1-1; length: 13; V: TRBV28; D: -; size: medium-sized
DNA: TGTGCCAGCAGTTTAATGTCGGGACACACTGAAGCTTTCTTT; CDR3: CASSLMSGHTEAFF; J: TRBJ1-1; length: 14; V: TRBV12-3/TRBV12-4; D: -; size: many
DNA: TGTGCCAGCAGACGCGGACAGAGGGACACTGAAGCTTTCTTT; CDR3: CASRRGQRDTEAFF; J: TRBJ1-1; length: 14; V: TRBV6-1; D: -; size: -
DNA: TGTGCCAGCAAGGTTGGGGACTTGAACACTGAAGCTTTCTTT; CDR3: CASKVGDLNTEAFF; J: TRBJ1-1; length: 14; V: TRBV28; D: -; size: many
DNA: TGTGCCAGCAGCAGAACCTTTAGCGGGGGCCAAGAGACCCAGTACTTC; CDR3: CASSRTFSGGQETQYF; J: TRBJ2-5; length: 16; V: TRBV7-2; D: TRBD2; size: -
DNA: TGTGCCAGCAGCGCCTTAGAGTATACCGGGGAGCTGTTTTTT; CDR3: CASSALEYTGELFF; J: TRBJ2-2; length: 14; V: TRBV9; D: -; size: once
DNA: TGTGCCAGCAGCATCGGACTAGCGGGAGGGATGTCTTCCGCCTACGAGCAGTACTTC; CDR3: CASSIGLAGGMSSAYEQYF; J: TRBJ2-7; length: 19; V: TRBV11-2; D: TRBD2; size: -
DNA: TGTGCCAGCAGTGAAAATCTAACGTGGGAGCTGTTTTTT; CDR3: CASSENLTWELFF; J: TRBJ2-2; length: 13; V: TRBV6-1; D: -; size: once
DNA: TGTGCCAGTAGCCCGAGGGATGGGTCGAGCAATCAGCCCCAGCATTTT; CDR3: CASSPRDGSSNQPQHF; J: TRBJ1-5; length: 16; V: TRBV19; D: -; size: many
DNA: TGCAGTGCTAGAGATCCGCGGACTAGCGGCTACGAGCAGTACTTC; CDR3: CSARDPRTSGYEQYF; J: TRBJ2-7; length: 15; V: TRBV20-1; D: TRBD2; size: many
DNA: TGTGCCAGCAGCTTCGAGGTGAACACCGGGGAGCTGTTTTTT; CDR3: CASSFEVNTGELFF; J: TRBJ2-2; length: 14; V: TRBV7-3; D: -; size: -
DNA: TGTGCCACCCAGCAGCCGAGCTCCTACGAGCAGTACTTC; CDR3: CATQQPSSYEQYF; J: TRBJ2-7; length: 13; V: TRBV10-3; D: -; size: many
DNA: TGTGCCAGCAGTTCGCTCCAGGGTATGACTGAAGCTTTCTTT; CDR3: CASSSLQGMTEAFF; J: TRBJ1-1; length: 14; V: TRBV6-2/TRBV6-3; D: -; size: -
DNA: TGTGCCACCAGCACTTTGGGACCGTCCCCTTATGGCTACACCTTC; CDR3: CATSTLGPSPYGYTF; J: TRBJ1-2; length: 15; V: TRBV15; D: -; size: -
DNA: TGTGCCACCAGTGCAAGCGGTGTGGAGACCCAGTACTTC; CDR3: CATSASGVETQYF; J: TRBJ2-5; length: 13; V: TRBV24-1; D: -; size: -
DNA: TGTGCCAGCAGTGTCCCGGGGGGGGGACAGACCCAGTACTTC; CDR3: CASSVPGGGQTQYF; J: TRBJ2-5; length: 14; V: TRBV6-1; D: TRBD2; size: many
DNA: TGTGCCACCAGTGAGCCTAGGACAGGGGGTGGCTACACCTTC; CDR3: CATSEPRTGGGYTF; J: TRBJ1-2; length: 14; V: TRBV10-3; D: TRBD1; size: many
DNA: TGTGCCAGCAGTTTAGCGCGAGGTATTAGGGTCACTGAAGCTTTCTTT; CDR3: CASSLARGIRVTEAFF; J: TRBJ1-1; length: 16; V: TRBV12-3/TRBV12-4; D: -; size: many
DNA: TGTGCCAGCAGCTTCAGGACAGGGAACGAGCAGTACTTC; CDR3: CASSFRTGNEQYF; J: TRBJ2-7; length: 13; V: TRBV5-6; D: TRBD1; size: many
DNA: TGTGCCAGCAGTGAGGGGTCCAACACTGAAGCTTTCTTT; CDR3: CASSEGSNTEAFF; J: TRBJ1-1; length: 13; V: TRBV2; D: -; size: -
DNA: TGTGCCACCAGCAGAGATAGCGGGGGCTGGCCTTCGGGAGGCTATGGCTACACCTTC; CDR3: CATSRDSGGWPSGGYGYTF; J: TRBJ1-2; length: 19; V: TRBV15; D: -; size: many
DNA: TGTGCCAGCAGACGGGTGCATGGTGAAAAACTGTTTTTT; CDR3: CASRRVHGEKLFF; J: TRBJ1-4; length: 13; V: TRBV6-5; D: -; size: many
DNA: TGTGCCAGCTCAACCGGGCCCGGGGAGACCCAGTACTTC; CDR3: CASSTGPGETQYF; J: TRBJ2-5; length: 13; V: TRBV18; D: -; size: few
DNA: TGTGCCAGCAGTTTTGTAGGGGGAAATTCACCCCTCCACTTT; CDR3: CASSFVGGNSPLHF; J: TRBJ1-6; length: 14; V: TRBV27; D: -; size: -
DNA: TGTGCCACCAGTGAGTACCTGGGAGGCTACACCTTC; CDR3: CATSEYLGGYTF; J: TRBJ1-2; length: 12; V: TRBV24-1; D: -; size: -
DNA: TGTGCCTGGAGTGGATGGGACAGGGTCCCCGAGCAGTACTTC; CDR3: CAWSGWDRVPEQYF; J: TRBJ2-7; length: 14; V: TRBV30; D: TRBD1; size: many
DNA: TGCAGTGCTAGATCCGGGGGGGGGAACACTGAAGCTTTCTTT; CDR3: CSARSGGGNTEAFF; J: TRBJ1-1; length: 14; V: TRBV20-1; D: -; size: -
DNA: TGCGTCAGCAGCCACTACGCGAATAGCAATCAGCCCCAGCATTTT; CDR3: CVSSHYANSNQPQHF; J: TRBJ1-5; length: 15; V: TRBV4-1; D: -; size: -
DNA: TGCGCCAGCAGCTTCCGGGAACAAGAGACCCAGTACTTC; CDR3: CASSFREQETQYF; J: TRBJ2-5; length: 13; V: TRBV5-1; D: -; size: few
DNA: TGTGCCAGCAGTTTATCGCACGGAGAGCAGTACTTC; CDR3: CASSLSHGEQYF; J: TRBJ2-7; length: 12; V: TRBV12-3/TRBV12-4; D: -; size: -
DNA: TGCGCCAGCAGACTGGGGGAGGCTGCCACTGAAGCTTTCTTT; CDR3: CASRLGEAATEAFF; J: TRBJ1-1; length: 14; V: TRBV5-1; D: -; size: many
DNA: TGTGCCAGCAGTTTGCGGAGCTACGAGCAGTACTTC; CDR3: CASSLRSYEQYF; J: TRBJ2-7; length: 12; V: TRBV12-3/TRBV12-4; D: -; size: many
DNA: TGTGCCAGCAGAGCTATAGCGGGAGGGCCGGGGACCCAGTACTTC; CDR3: CASRAIAGGPGTQYF; J: TRBJ2-5; length: 15; V: TRBV2; D: TRBD2; size: -
DNA: TGTGCCAGCAAAAGGAACCCCGGACTAGCGAGGCCCTACGAGCAGTACTTC; CDR3: CASKRNPGLARPYEQYF; J: TRBJ2-7; length: 17; V: TRBV6-2/TRBV6-3; D: TRBD2; size: -
DNA: TGCAGCACCGTAGGAGGGACAGGGGGTGGTTATGGCTACACCTTC; CDR3: CSTVGGTGGGYGYTF; J: TRBJ1-2; length: 15; V: TRBV29-1; D: TRBD1; size: many
DNA: TGTGCCTGGAGGCAAGCGGGAGGTCGCTACGAGCAGTACTTC; CDR3: CAWRQAGGRYEQYF; J: TRBJ2-7; length: 14; V: TRBV30; D: TRBD2; size: few
DNA: TGTGCCAGCCAGCGGGAGGTGTTCAACGAGCAGTACTTC; CDR3: CASQREVFNEQYF; J: TRBJ2-7; length: 13; V: TRBV11-2; D: TRBD2; size: many
DNA: TGTGCCTGGAGCCTGCGGGAGACCCAGTACTTC; CDR3: CAWSLRETQYF; J: TRBJ2-5; length: 11; V: TRBV30; D: -; size: many
DNA: TGTGCCAGCAGTGCTAGGACAGGGGTACGTGCGGAGACCCAGTACTTC; CDR3: CASSARTGVRAETQYF; J: TRBJ2-5; length: 16; V: TRBV6-1; D: TRBD1; size: few
DNA: TGTGCCAGCAGTTTAGGGATGAGCTCCTACGAGCAGTACTTC; CDR3: CASSLGMSSYEQYF; J: TRBJ2-7; length: 14; V: TRBV12-3/TRBV12-4; D: -; size: few
DNA: TGTGCCAGCAGCTCCCTCACAGGGGGGCCATATAGCAATCAGCCCCAGCATTTT; CDR3: CASSSLTGGPYSNQPQHF; J: TRBJ1-5; length: 18; V: TRBV6-5; D: TRBD1; size: many
DNA: TGCAGTGCACAAGAGGGTCGGGCACAACAAGAGACCCAGTACTTC; CDR3: CSAQEGRAQQETQYF; J: TRBJ2-5; length: 15; V: TRBV20-1; D: -; size: many
DNA: TGTGCCAGCAGCCTACTAAGGGACTATGGCTACACCTTC; CDR3: CASSLLRDYGYTF; J: TRBJ1-2; length: 13; V: TRBV5-3; D: -; size: -
DNA: TGCGCCAGCAGCTTGGTGGCAGGGGGTCATGGCTACACCTTC; CDR3: CASSLVAGGHGYTF; J: TRBJ1-2; length: 14; V: TRBV5-1; D: TRBD1; size: many
DNA: TGTGCCAGTAGTCTAACAGGGGGGGAAAAAGCTTTCTTT; CDR3: CASSLTGGEKAFF; J: TRBJ1-1; length: 13; V: TRBV19; D: TRBD1; size: few
DNA: TGTGCCAGCAGTGGTGGCGGGAGGGCCCTAGAGACCCAGTACTTC; CDR3: CASSGGGRALETQYF; J: TRBJ2-5; length: 15; V: TRBV2; D: TRBD2; size: many
DNA: TGTGCCAGCAGCTTAAACAGGGGAAGGGGAAAAGCTCAGTACTTC; CDR3: CASSLNRGRGKAQYF; J: TRBJ2-4; length: 15; V: TRBV11-2; D: TRBD1; size: many